This T cell receptor beta chain was identified in a study of blood T cell repertoires in COVID-19. Overall study context: Nucleic acid was either cDNA or gDNA, and it came from T cells, B-cell-depleted T cells, or PBMCs.

Recruited during active infection, patients (from Seattle) were subsequently followed longitudinally. This clone was detected only once. Libraries were prepared by immunoSEQ multiplex PCR; TCRdb keeps only in-frame clonotypes and omits some of them. The data show about 250,000 clones, approximately 90% seen once. Trimming stripped 0 bases from V and 3 bases from J, with 7 bases between. This CDR3 region has 14 residues. Germline-derived CDR1 and CDR2 are SGHTA and FQGNSA. The source is a woman under 40 with COVID-19, enrolled during active disease. Material: peripheral blood. This chain connects TRBV7-2 to TRBJ2-3, with D unclear. The CDR3 DNA reads TGTGCCAGCAGCTTAGCGTCGGAGACAGATACGCAGTATTTT. This gives the protein CASSLASETDTQYF.